The text below deals with one TCR beta chain. Its antigen is as yet unknown. Method: immunoSEQ multiplex PCR; TCRdb's copy keeps in-frame clones and lacks some. The sample holds 39,000 or so clones, approximately 80% seen once. This sample stems from a study of PD-1 blockade in mismatch repair-deficient tumors. Overall study: Patients had 12 mismatch repair-deficient cancer types, all previously treated and progressing.

Study-wide results and limits: Tumor-resident clones, often absent from pretreatment blood, expanded after pembrolizumab and then contracted.

The specimen comprised PBMCs, sampled 38 to 40 weeks after starting pembrolizumab. The TCR was taken from an adult with mismatch repair-deficient cancer.

The CDR3 coding sequence is TGTGCCAGTTGGACAGTGGACAATGAGCAGTTCTTC. Its protein product is CASWTVDNEQFF. The rearrangement uses TRBV28 and TRBJ2-1, with a tentative D call TRBD1 (6 bases). CDR3 length: 12 residues. The ends were cut back, 9 bases at V and 5 bases at J, with 11 bases in the middle. Germline values: CDR1 MDHEN, CDR2 SYDVKM.